The 30 T cell receptor beta chains listed next were all sequenced from one sample in a study of shared clonotypes between healthy human individuals. This table comes from immunoSEQ multiplex PCR, and its TCRdb copy is limited to in-frame clones, with some not included. This sample has approximately 500,000 clones, with 79% found just once. Sample: PBMCs. Every receptor here comes from a woman aged 40 to 49 in good health. Some clones in this sample may be carry-over from other donors' samples.

The chain is built from TRBV2 and TRBJ1-2; unclear D gene. The CDR3 runs to 14 residues. Trimming left V 6 bases short and J 3 bases short, with 14 bases between. CDR1 is SNHLY, CDR2 FYNNEI, per germline. The DNA of the CDR3 is TGTGCCAGCAGGAAACAGCTGGTCGACTATGGCTACACCTTC. It encodes CASRKQLVDYGYTF.

This clone was recorded only once. The chain couples TRBV7-6 to TRBJ2-7; the D gene is possibly TRBD1 (5 bases). Trimming shortened V by 3 bases and J by 0 bases, and 15 bases separated the two germline ends. Germline V gene data show CDR1 as SGHVS and CDR2 as FNYEAQ. This CDR3 comprises 16 residues. CDR3 protein: CASSFRDSKSSYEQYF. DNA for the CDR3: TGTGCCAGCAGCTTCCGAGACAGTAAAAGCTCCTACGAGCAGTACTTC.

This clone was detected once. The V call is TRBV6-6, the J call TRBJ2-2, with TRBD2 identical over 7 bases. The trim removed 5 bases at V and 3 bases at J, leaving 0 bases unmatched. This CDR3 spans 13 amino acids. CDR1 and CDR2 from the germline V gene are MNHNY and SVGAGI (reference sequence). The CDR3 nucleotides read TGTGCCAGCAGTCGGGAGGACACCGGGGAGCTGTTTTTT. Its protein product is CASSREDTGELFF.

The V gene is TRBV7-8, the J gene TRBJ1-1, with D perhaps TRBD1 (6 bases). Germline V gene sequence: CDR1 SGHVS, CDR2 FQNEAQ. Trimming took off 2 bases at V and 1 base at J, with 17 bases between the two ends. The CDR3 consists of 17 residues. CDR3 region: CASSLIGGLRANTEAFF. In DNA form, the CDR3 reads TGTGCCAGCAGCTTAATCGGGGGCCTCCGGGCGAACACTGAAGCTTTCTTT.

The V call is TRBV5-1, the J call TRBJ2-7; 10 bases line up with TRBD1. The CDR3 runs 13 residues. Per the germline V gene, CDR1 is SGHRS and CDR2 is YFSETQ. J gave up 7 bases and V 4 bases, and 5 bases lay outside the gene matches. CDR3 in DNA: TGCGCCAGCAGCCCGGGACAGGGGCATGAGCAGTACTTC. Amino acid sequence: CASSPGQGHEQYF.

This chain links TRBV4-1 with TRBJ2-2; 7 bases agree with TRBD2. Germline CDR1 is MGHRA and CDR2 is YSYEKL. V lost 4 bases to trimming and J lost 3 bases; unmatched junction nucleotides: 8. The CDR3 covers 16 residues. The CDR3 DNA sequence: TGCGCCAGCAGCCCGCTAGCGGAAAGATACACCGGGGAGCTGTTTTTT. Protein: CASSPLAERYTGELFF.

The chain joins TRBV29-1 to TRBJ1-2; weak D call: TRBD1 (5 bases). The length of the CDR3 is 12 residues. Germline V gene data show CDR1 as SQVTM and CDR2 as ANQGSEA. Trimming pared 3 bases from V and 4 bases from J, leaving 9 bases between. CDR3 region: CSVDGGPYGYTF. CDR3 DNA: TGCAGCGTTGATGGGGGTCCCTATGGCTACACCTTC.

This chain links TRBV18 with TRBJ2-7; TRBD2 might be the D (5 bases). The CDR3 has 14 residues. Germline V gives CDR1 KGHSH, CDR2 LQKENI. The V end was cut by 4 bases, the J end by 3 bases, with 13 bases between. CDR3 sequence reads: CASSLFLGDYEQYF. The DNA for the CDR3 is TGTGCCAGCTCACTATTTCTGGGAGACTACGAGCAGTACTTC. Full variable domain (outside the CDR3, taken from reference TRBV18 and TRBJ2-7): NAGVMQNPRHLVRRRGQEARLRCSPMKGHSHVYWYRQLPEEGLKFMVYLQKENIIDESGMPKERFSAEFPKEGPSILRIQQVVRGDSAAYFCASSLFLGDYEQYFGPGTRLTVT.

The V call is TRBV30, the J call TRBJ2-5; a possible D gene is TRBD2 (5 bases). CDR3 size: 14 residues. CDR1 and CDR2 from the germline V gene are GTSNPN and SVGIG (reference sequence). V lost 1 base and J lost 2, with 11 bases in between. The DNA for the CDR3 is TGTGCCTGGAGTGGCCCGGAGGTACAAGAGACCCAGTACTTC. This codes for CAWSGPEVQETQYF.

This chain uses TRBV6-1 with TRBJ2-7; 9 nucleotides align to TRBD2. Looked up from germline, CDR1 is MNHNS and CDR2 is SASEGT. The CDR3 extends over 15 amino acids. V was pared by 4 bases and J by 0 bases, with 4 bases of the junction left unmatched. Here the CDR3 DNA reads TGTGCCAGCAGTGCTATGACTAGCGGCTCCTACGAGCAGTACTTC. This codes for CASSAMTSGSYEQYF.

The chain carries TRBV6-1 and TRBJ1-2, with D possibly TRBD1 on 6 matching bases. V was pared by 2 bases and J by 3 bases, with 19 bases between. The CDR3 has 17 residues. Germline lookup yields CDR1 MNHNS and CDR2 SASEGT. In nucleotides, the CDR3 is TGTGCCAGCAGTGAATGGGCAGGGGAGGTAGATTACTATGGCTACACCTTC. It yields the protein CASSEWAGEVDYYGYTF.

The rearrangement links TRBV7-6 to TRBJ1-2, with a possible D match to TRBD1 (6 bases). Trimming removed 4 bases at V and 0 bases at J, with 12 bases between. The CDR3 loop spans 15 amino acids. CDR1 is SGHVS and CDR2 is FNYEAQ in the germline V gene. CDR3 sequence reads: CASSSSRQANYGYTF. The CDR3 DNA follows: TGTGCCAGCAGCTCTTCTCGACAGGCTAACTATGGCTACACCTTC.

This sequence joins TRBV7-2 and TRBJ2-5; D gene ambiguous. The CDR3 totals 15 residues. Germline loops: CDR1 SGHTA, CDR2 FQGNSA. The V end was cut by 0 bases, the J end by 4 bases, with 12 bases between. The CDR3 loop is CASSLAGFGGETQYF. As DNA, the CDR3 is TGTGCCAGCAGCTTAGCAGGGTTCGGCGGAGAGACCCAGTACTTC.

The chain links TRBV2 to TRBJ2-7; a weak D match, TRBD1 (5 bases). Trimming removed 6 bases from V and 4 bases from J, with 13 bases in between. Germline lookup yields CDR1 SNHLY and CDR2 FYNNEI. CDR3 length: 13 residues. The CDR3 region is CASSLTEGYEQYF. Written as DNA, the CDR3 is TGTGCCAGCAGCCTGACAGAAGGATACGAGCAGTACTTC.

This clone was seen a few times. Other DNA sequences in this sample translate to the same CDR3. The chain combines TRBV28 with TRBJ1-2; 8 bases line up with TRBD1. V lost 2 bases and J lost 7; bases outside the gene matches: 6. CDR1 MDHEN and CDR2 SYDVKM come from the germline V gene. There are 14 residues in the CDR3. The CDR3 region is CASSLGQGAGGYTF. In DNA, the CDR3 is TGTGCCAGCAGTTTAGGTCAGGGGGCTGGTGGCTACACCTTC.

This sequence joins TRBV27 and TRBJ2-1, with TRBD2 matching over 10 bases. The germline gives CDR1 MNHEY, CDR2 SMNVEV (reference sequence). Germline trimming cut 6 bases from V and 5 bases from J; bases unmatched to any gene: 4. This CDR3 region has 14 residues. As DNA, the CDR3 is TGTGCCAGCAGAGGACTAGCGGAAGACAATGAGCAGTTCTTC. Its protein is CASRGLAEDNEQFF.

The chain couples TRBV10-3 to TRBJ2-1; a possible D gene is TRBD1 (6 bases). V lost 11 bases and J 2 bases, leaving 16 bases between the germline ends. The CDR3 loop spans 14 amino acids. CDR1 and CDR2 from the germline V gene are ENHRY and SYGVKD. CDR3 DNA sequence: TGTGCCGTACAGGGTTTTGGGACCTACAATGAGCAGTTCTTC. As protein: CAVQGFGTYNEQFF.

This clone was observed at least ten times. Within the sample, other DNA sequences also encode this same CDR3. The chain joins TRBV2 to TRBJ1-2, with D possibly being TRBD1 (5 bases). This CDR3 spans 13 amino acids. Germline CDR1 and CDR2: SNHLY and FYNNEI. Trimming shortened V by 10 bases and J by 3 bases, and 15 bases separated the two germline ends. The CDR3 is CATRDGWDYGYTF. In DNA form, the CDR3 reads TGTGCCACCAGGGACGGGTGGGACTATGGCTACACCTTC. Full variable domain (missing parts from reference TRBV2 and TRBJ1-2): EPEVTQTPSHQVTQMGQEVILRCVPISNHLYFYWYRQILGQKVEFLVSFYNNEISEKSEIFDDQFSVERPDGSNFTLKIRSTKLEDSAMYFCATRDGWDYGYTFGSGTRLTVV.

The table lists this clone with a count of one. The chain is built from TRBV10-1 and TRBJ2-7, with TRBD2 matching 8 bases. Germline V CDR1 and CDR2: WNHNN, SYGVQD (reference sequence). Unmatched junction bases numbered 10, after V lost 6 bases and J lost 3 bases. The CDR3 length is 15 residues. In nucleotides, the CDR3 is TGCGCCAGCAGGCACTCCGGGACTAGAAACTACGAGCAGTACTTC. It specifies CASRHSGTRNYEQYF.

CDR3 loop: CASSSGGSTLTDTQYF. The CDR3, as DNA: TGTGCCAGCAGTTCTGGGGGGAGCACCCTCACAGATACGCAGTATTTT. This chain connects TRBV7-3 to TRBJ2-3; D perhaps matches TRBD2 (6 bases). From germline, CDR1 is SGHTA and CDR2 FQGTGA. V was cut by 6 bases and J by 2 bases, with 18 bases left in between. This CDR3 contains 16 residues.

This clone has more than one count but fewer than ten. V gene TRBV5-4 combines with J gene TRBJ2-7; the match to TRBD1 covers 9 bases. The CDR3 is 15 amino acids. From germline, CDR1 is SGHNT and CDR2 YYREEE (reference sequence). The trim removed 1 base at V and 4 bases at J, leaving 6 bases unmatched. DNA of the CDR3: TGTGCCAGCAGCTTGCCGGACAGGGGTGAATACGAGCAGTACTTC. It codes for CASSLPDRGEYEQYF.

The V call is TRBV28, the J call TRBJ2-7; 8 nucleotides match TRBD1. This CDR3 has 19 amino acids. Germline-derived CDR1 and CDR2 are MDHEN and SYDVKM. The J segment lost 0 bases and the V segment lost 2 bases, leaving 15 bases of the junction unmatched. The CDR3 DNA follows: TGTGCCAGCAGTTTAAGATTCCCAGGACAGGGTTCGAGCTCCTACGAGCAGTACTTC. Protein sequence: CASSLRFPGQGSSSYEQYF. The variable domain in full, completed from reference TRBV28 and TRBJ2-7, reads DVKVTQSSRYLVKRTGEKVFLECVQDMDHENMFWYRQDPGLGLRLIYFSYDVKMKEKGDIPEGYSVSREKKERFSLILESASTNQTSMYLCASSLRFPGQGSSSYEQYFGPGTRLTVT.

The V call is TRBV18, the J call TRBJ2-6; 7 nucleotides line up with TRBD1. Trimming removed 1 base from V and 2 bases from J; junction bases left unmatched: 2. From germline, CDR1 is KGHSH and CDR2 LQKENI. This CDR3 has 16 amino acids. The CDR3 here is CASSPQQGAGANVLTF. The CDR3 nucleotides are TGTGCCAGCTCACCACAGCAGGGGGCTGGGGCCAACGTCCTGACTTTC.

The chain joins TRBV18 to TRBJ1-3; maybe TRBD1 (5 bases). CDR3 length: 21 amino acids. The ends were cut back, 2 bases at V and 9 bases at J, with 35 bases in the middle. Looked up from germline, CDR1 is KGHSH and CDR2 is LQKENI. In DNA, the CDR3 is TGTGCCAGCTCACCAATAATATGGGACCGTCTTAAGGAACCACTTCAGGGCACCATATATTTT. Translation gives CASSPIIWDRLKEPLQGTIYF.

The chain combines TRBV7-3 with TRBJ2-1; D remains unclear. Trimming stripped 1 base from V and 0 bases from J, with 10 bases between. The CDR3 has 16 amino acids. CDR1 is SGHTA, CDR2 FQGTGA, per germline. CDR3 sequence: CASSLIGGRSYNEQFF. CDR3 DNA: TGTGCCAGCAGCTTAATCGGCGGTCGCTCCTACAATGAGCAGTTCTTC.

The gene calls are TRBV6-1 and TRBJ1-2; 8 bases line up with TRBD1. The CDR3 loop spans 14 amino acids. CDR1 is MNHNS, CDR2 SASEGT, per germline. Trimming at V came to 8 bases and at J to 5 bases, leaving 10 bases not matched to a gene. The CDR3 DNA reads as TGTGCCAGCCTTAAAAGCACAGGGGGGTATGGCTACACCTTC. Its protein product is CASLKSTGGYGYTF.

This chain links TRBV2 with TRBJ2-3; 10 nucleotides agree with TRBD2. V dropped 7 bases and J dropped 0; count of bases not matched to a gene: 7. This CDR3 is built from 16 residues. The germline CDR1 and CDR2 sequences are SNHLY and FYNNEI. The DNA for the CDR3 is TGTGCCAGCACTCTACTAGCGGGGCTAAGCACAGATACGCAGTATTTT. It translates to CASTLLAGLSTDTQYF.

Concerning this clone: Other nucleotide sequences from this sample produce the same CDR3. The gene calls are TRBV6-1 and TRBJ2-3; D is unresolved. Germline values: CDR1 MNHNS, CDR2 SASEGT. V was shortened by 1 base and J by 2 bases, with 7 bases between the two germline ends. This CDR3 is 14 amino acids long. The CDR3 loop reads CASSEGGPTDTQYF. For the CDR3, the DNA is TGTGCCAGCAGTGAAGGGGGTCCCACAGATACGCAGTATTTT.

The chain links TRBV7-9 to TRBJ1-4; possibly TRBD1 for D (6 bases). The CDR3 loop spans 13 amino acids. V was clipped by 5 bases and J by 7 bases, with 11 bases between them. Per the germline V gene, CDR1 is SEHNR and CDR2 is FQNEAQ (reference sequence). The CDR3 DNA reads TGTGCCAGCAGCCGCGACAGGCGTGAAAAACTGTTTTTT. Its protein product is CASSRDRREKLFF.

This clone was observed a handful of times. This chain uses TRBV11-2 with TRBJ1-1; D gene unclear. The CDR3 length is 14 residues. The germline V gene has CDR1 SGHAT and CDR2 FQNNGV. The V end was cut by 2 bases, the J end by 1 base, with 8 bases between. CDR3 sequence reads: CASSLRTENTEAFF. CDR3 sequence (DNA): TGTGCCAGCAGCTTAAGAACAGAGAACACTGAAGCTTTCTTT.